This T cell receptor beta chain originates from a study of blood T cell repertoires in COVID-19. Study-wide context: COVID-19 samples, acute and convalescent, were from the United States, Italy and Spain. The analysed material was cDNA or gDNA that came from T cells, B-cell-depleted T cells, or PBMCs.

How the authors handled the data: Nucleated cell counts were estimated from reference gene primer amplification. Clones were sequenced by immunoSEQ multiplex PCR, and TCRdb holds only the in-frame ones, with some missing. The V and J calls and clone size were taken over from that table, and D and trimming were inferred from the DNA. In the table there are about 220,000 clones, about 83% of which are singletons. CDR1 is MNHEY, CDR2 SMNVEV, per germline (reference sequence). The V gene end was trimmed by 2 bases and the J gene end by 4 bases; junction bases not matched to a gene: 1. The CDR3 runs 13 residues.

The sample consisted of PBMCs or T cells enriched from blood (not recorded which). The chain has TRBV27 and TRBJ1-2; 7 bases fit TRBD1. The sequence derives from a woman between 45 and 65 years old who had been exposed to COVID-19. The chain's CDR3 is CASSLTGAYGYTF. The CDR3 DNA reads as TGTGCCAGCAGTTTAACAGGGGCCTATGGCTACACCTTC.